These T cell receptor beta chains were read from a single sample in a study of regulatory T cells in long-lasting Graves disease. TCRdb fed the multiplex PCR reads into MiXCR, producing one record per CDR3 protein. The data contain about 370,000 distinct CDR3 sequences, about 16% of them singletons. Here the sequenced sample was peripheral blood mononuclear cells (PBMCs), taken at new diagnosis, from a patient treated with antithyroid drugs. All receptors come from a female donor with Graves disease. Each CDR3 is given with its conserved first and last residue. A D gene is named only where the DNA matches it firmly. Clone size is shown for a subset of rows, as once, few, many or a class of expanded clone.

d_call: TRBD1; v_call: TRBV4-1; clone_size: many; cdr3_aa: CASSQEGGQGFYGYTF
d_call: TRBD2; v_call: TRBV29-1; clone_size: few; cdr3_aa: CSVEWGGSSRFNEQFF
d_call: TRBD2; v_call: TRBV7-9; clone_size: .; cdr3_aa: CASSPLGLAAHEQFF
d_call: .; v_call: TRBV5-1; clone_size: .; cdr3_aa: CVSSLAGSDEQFF
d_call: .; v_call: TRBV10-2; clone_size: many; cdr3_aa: CASSEPSNGIEQFF
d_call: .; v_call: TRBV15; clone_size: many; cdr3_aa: CATSPASKRGYTF
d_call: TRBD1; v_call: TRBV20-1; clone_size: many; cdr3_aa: CSAAGQGTADTQYF
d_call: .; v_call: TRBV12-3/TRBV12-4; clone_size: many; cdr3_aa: CASSLVVSVRGVDSPLHF
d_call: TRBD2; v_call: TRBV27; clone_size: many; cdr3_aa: CASSLAGEIINEQFF
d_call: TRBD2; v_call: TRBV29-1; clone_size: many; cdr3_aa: CSVEGLAGVNEQFF
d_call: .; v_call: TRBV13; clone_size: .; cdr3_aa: CASSPTFDRLNTEAFF
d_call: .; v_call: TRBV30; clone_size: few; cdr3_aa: CAWGGGHEQYF
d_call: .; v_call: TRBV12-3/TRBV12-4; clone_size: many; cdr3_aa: CASRNNLQGWTNGYTF
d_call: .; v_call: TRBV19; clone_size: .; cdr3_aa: CASSILSTEKNIQYF
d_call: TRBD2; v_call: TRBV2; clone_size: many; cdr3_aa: CASSPRTSSSDTQYF
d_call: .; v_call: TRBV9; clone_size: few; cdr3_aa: CASSVKPTPINEQFF
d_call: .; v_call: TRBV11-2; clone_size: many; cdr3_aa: CASSLVLGLGQETQYF
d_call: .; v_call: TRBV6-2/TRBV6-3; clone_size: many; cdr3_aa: CASSYSGNNEQFF
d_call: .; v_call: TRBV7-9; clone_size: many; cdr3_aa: CASSFGVDEQFF
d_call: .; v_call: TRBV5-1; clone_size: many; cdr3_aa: CASSPPTENTDTQYF
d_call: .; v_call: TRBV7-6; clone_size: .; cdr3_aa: CASSQDRYSSYEQYF
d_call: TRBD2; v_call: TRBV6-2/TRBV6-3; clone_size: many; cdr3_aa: CASSPSGSDEQYF
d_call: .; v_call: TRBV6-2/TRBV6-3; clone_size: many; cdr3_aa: CASSETGASQGLRQYF
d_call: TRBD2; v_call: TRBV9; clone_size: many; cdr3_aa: CASSVAGGLSYNEQFF
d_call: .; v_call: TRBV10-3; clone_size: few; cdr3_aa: CTISESLGRSDEQYF
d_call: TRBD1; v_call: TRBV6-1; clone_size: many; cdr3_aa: CASSEWGTGHRGETQYF
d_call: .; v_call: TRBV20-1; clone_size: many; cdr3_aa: CSARGGTLYEQYF
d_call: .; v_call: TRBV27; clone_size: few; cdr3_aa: CASSSTSRDVGTQYF